This T cell receptor beta chain was recovered during a study of blood T cell repertoires in COVID-19. With regard to this clone: A much larger clone lies one base from this, so it may be a read error. The sample has other DNA sequences that encode this CDR3 too.

V was clipped by 6 bases and J by 4 bases; unmatched bases: 1. Germline V gives CDR1 SNHLY, CDR2 FYNNEI. The CDR3 runs to 13 residues. Methods used by the authors: Estimation of nucleated cell counts was performed using reference gene primer amplification. The protocol was immunoSEQ multiplex PCR, while the TCRdb copy is restricted to in-frame clones and leaves out a portion. The DNA gave D and trimming, while V, J and clone size come from that table. The profile shows about 200,000 clones, more than 75% of them singletons. The clonotype was recovered from a woman aged 40 to 50 with COVID-19, enrolled during active disease. Sequencing input: peripheral blood. The chain employs TRBV2 and TRBJ1-5; 9 nucleotides line up with TRBD1. The DNA for the CDR3 is TGTGCCAGCAGCGGGACAGGGAATCAGCCCCAGCATTTT. Protein product: CASSGTGNQPQHF.